This passage covers 8 T cell receptor beta chains from one sample sequenced in a study of radiotherapy plus CTLA-4 blockade in lung cancer. Sequencing was performed with immunoSEQ multiplex PCR; in TCRdb, only in-frame clones are kept and a portion is missing. Among tens of thousands of clones, more than 60% were seen once, and the ten largest hold approximately 7.7%. Sequences were derived from peripheral blood, sampled from a patient treated with radiotherapy plus ipilimumab. The receptors here all came from a human donor with non-small cell lung cancer who had stable disease on radiotherapy plus ipilimumab.

V is TRBV5-1 and J is TRBJ1-1, with 10 bases fitting TRBD1. Germline CDR1 reads SGHRS; CDR2 reads YFSETQ. This CDR3 is 14 amino acids long. V lost 2 bases and J lost 5; bases outside the gene matches: 3. The CDR3 nucleotides read TGCGCCAGCAGCTTCGCGGGACAGGGGACTGAAGCTTTCTTT. This sequence encodes CASSFAGQGTEAFF. Full variable domain (outside the CDR3, taken from reference TRBV5-1 and TRBJ1-1): KAGVTQTPRYLIKTRGQQVTLSCSPISGHRSVSWYQQTPGQGLQFLFEYFSETQRNKGNFPGRFSGRQFSNSRSEMNVSTLELGDSALYLCASSFAGQGTEAFFGQGTRLTVV.

This chain connects TRBV11-2 to TRBJ2-2, with D possibly TRBD1 on 6 matching bases. Trimming cost V 4 bases and J 5 bases, with 17 bases left between them. Per the germline V gene, CDR1 is SGHAT and CDR2 is FQNNGV. The CDR3 is 16 residues long. The CDR3 nucleotides read TGTGCCAGCAGCTCCCTCGTGGGGACACCTACCGGGGAGCTGTTTTTT. Protein product: CASSSLVGTPTGELFF. Filled out from reference TRBV11-2 and TRBJ2-2, the complete variable domain reads EAGVAQSPRYKIIEKRQSVAFWCNPISGHATLYWYQQILGQGPKLLIQFQNNGVVDDSQLPKDRFSAERLKGVDSTLKIQPAKLEDSAVYLCASSSLVGTPTGELFFGEGSRLTVL.

This chain uses TRBV14 with TRBJ2-4, with D perhaps matching TRBD1 (6 bases). The CDR3 is 16 amino acids. V was clipped by 4 bases and J by 0 bases, with 13 bases between them. Germline-derived CDR1 and CDR2 are SGHDN and FVKESK. CDR3 loop: CASSPSGTLAKNIQYF. CDR3 nucleotide sequence: TGTGCCAGCAGCCCATCCGGGACACTAGCCAAAAACATTCAGTACTTC.

V gene TRBV7-2 combines with J gene TRBJ2-5, with TRBD2 matching over 7 bases. The length of the CDR3 is 14 residues. Germline V gene lookup returns CDR1 SGHTA and CDR2 FQGNSA. V gave up 0 bases and J gave up 9 bases; unmatched junction bases: 7. CDR3 sequence reads: CASSLASAAGAQYF. CDR3 bases: TGTGCCAGCAGCTTAGCGTCCGCGGCGGGGGCCCAGTACTTC.

V usage is TRBV28 and J usage is TRBJ2-5, with 11 bases fitting TRBD2. The V and J ends lost 7 bases and 6 bases, in that order; junction bases with no gene match: 13. The CDR3 has 16 amino acids. From germline, CDR1 is MDHEN and CDR2 SYDVKM. CDR3 protein: CASTPYPTSGVQTQYF. The CDR3, as DNA: TGTGCCAGCACCCCGTACCCGACTAGCGGGGTGCAGACCCAGTACTTC.

Here the CDR3 reads CASSSGMGLNTEAFF. In nucleotides, the CDR3 is TGCGCCAGCAGCTCCGGTATGGGACTGAACACTGAAGCTTTCTTT. The chain is built from TRBV4-3 and TRBJ1-1, with D tentatively TRBD1 (5 bases). V was pared by 5 bases and J by 0 bases, with 13 bases between. The CDR3 runs 15 residues. The germline V gene encodes CDR1 LGHNA and CDR2 YSLEER.

The V gene is TRBV25-1, the J gene TRBJ2-3; no clear D gene. Germline CDR1 and CDR2: MGHDK and SYGVNS. Deletions cut 4 bases from V and 2 bases from J, with 4 bases between. This CDR3 spans 12 amino acids. The CDR3 sequence is CASSGNTDTQYF. The DNA for the CDR3 is TGTGCCAGCAGTGGGAACACAGATACGCAGTATTTT.

This clone was found a few times. The rearrangement joins TRBV18 to TRBJ1-1, with D possibly TRBD1 on 6 matching bases. Germline V gene data show CDR1 as KGHSH and CDR2 as LQKENI. This CDR3 has 14 amino acids. Trimming stripped 3 bases from V and 3 bases from J, with 11 bases between. The CDR3 coding sequence is TGTGCCAGCTCACCTCAAGAGGGGGACACTGAAGCTTTCTTT. Residues: CASSPQEGDTEAFF.